What follows are 8 T cell receptor beta chains derived from one specimen sequenced in a study of T cell responses to AZD1222 COVID-19 vaccine. Only in-frame clones appear in the TCRdb table, and some are missing; sequencing was by immunoSEQ multiplex PCR. The sample holds approximately 80,000 clones, roughly 90% seen once. The sample here was peripheral blood, taken on day 0 of AZD1222 vaccination. The receptors originated from an adult in good health.

J is TRBJ1-6 and V is TRBV19; the match to TRBD1 covers 7 bases. J gave up 14 bases and V 4 bases, and 11 bases lay outside the gene matches. Germline values: CDR1 LNHDA, CDR2 SQIVND (reference sequence). The CDR3 contains 14 residues. The CDR3 coding sequence is TGTGCCAGTAGTAGCGACAGGGAGGAAAGGACCCTCCACTTT. Encoded protein: CASSSDREERTLHF.

This chain uses TRBV9 with TRBJ2-3, with TRBD1 matching 11 bases. With V trimmed by 3 bases and J by 6 bases, 12 bases remained unmatched. The CDR3 loop spans 17 amino acids. CDR1 and CDR2 from the germline V gene are SGDLS and YYNGEE. This CDR3 reads CASSETGTGGLVDTQYF. Here the CDR3 DNA reads TGTGCCAGCAGCGAAACCGGGACAGGGGGGCTGGTGGATACGCAGTATTTT.

V gene TRBV5-1 combines with J gene TRBJ1-1, with 8 positions matching TRBD1. V lost 1 base and J lost 5; bases outside the gene matches: 7. The CDR3 is 15 amino acids. Germline CDR1 and CDR2: SGHRS and YFSETQ. In DNA form, the CDR3 reads TGCGCCAGCAGCTTGACAGGGGGTCGGGGTACTGAAGCTTTCTTT. Protein product: CASSLTGGRGTEAFF. Using reference TRBV5-1 and TRBJ1-1 for the parts outside the CDR3, the full variable domain is KAGVTQTPRYLIKTRGQQVTLSCSPISGHRSVSWYQQTPGQGLQFLFEYFSETQRNKGNFPGRFSGRQFSNSRSEMNVSTLELGDSALYLCASSLTGGRGTEAFFGQGTRLTVV.

J is TRBJ2-7 and V is TRBV13; 8 bases match TRBD2. The CDR3 contains 16 residues. Germline-derived CDR1 and CDR2 are PRHDT and FYEKMQ (reference sequence). After removal of 5 bases from V and 6 bases from J, the junction contained 15 bases not matched to a gene. The CDR3 loop reads CASSLQTTPAGAEQYF. The CDR3 DNA follows: TGTGCCAGCAGCCTACAAACGACCCCAGCGGGAGCCGAGCAGTACTTC.

This sequence joins TRBV12-3 or TRBV12-4 and TRBJ2-1; the D is unclear. This CDR3 is built from 11 residues. Trimming removed 6 bases from V and 5 bases from J, with 5 bases in between. The DNA of the CDR3 is TGTGCCAGCAGCGAGAACAATGAGCAGTTCTTC. As protein: CASSENNEQFF.

The chain joins TRBV3-1 (or the pseudogene TRBV3-2) to TRBJ1-2; tentative D call: TRBD1 (6 bases). The CDR3 is 15 amino acids. The germline gives CDR1 LGHDT, CDR2 YNNKEL (reference sequence). V lost 0 bases to trimming and J lost 5 bases, with 13 bases between them. This CDR3 is CASSQDSGTLYGYTF. CDR3 DNA: TGTGCCAGCAGCCAAGATAGTGGGACACTATATGGCTACACCTTC.

The chain links TRBV28 to TRBJ2-3; D is possibly TRBD2 (7 bases). The CDR3 is 15 amino acids. Germline lookup yields CDR1 MDHEN and CDR2 SYDVKM. V gave up 5 bases and J gave up 4 bases, with 16 bases separating them. CDR3 DNA: TGTGCCAGCAGTCAATTCAGGGGAGGGGCAGATACGCAGTATTTT. As protein: CASSQFRGGADTQYF.

The count of this clone is one. This chain uses TRBV27 with TRBJ2-7, with 7 bases aligning to TRBD2. This CDR3 spans 16 amino acids. Germline-derived CDR1 and CDR2 are MNHEY and SMNVEV (reference sequence). V trimming: 5 bases; J trimming: 7 bases; junction bases outside the gene matches: 17. The CDR3 region is CASSTAERGYPGEQYF. The CDR3, as DNA: TGTGCCAGCAGTACTGCAGAGCGGGGCTATCCGGGTGAGCAGTACTTC.